This T cell receptor (beta chain) was observed in a study of regulatory T cells in long-lasting Graves disease. Relying on iRepertoire HTBI primers and Arm-PCR of CDR3 regions, the team built TCR beta libraries. Each CDR3 protein gets one entry after TCRdb re-called the multiplex PCR reads with MiXCR. Counted here are about 660,000 distinct CDR3 sequences, around 30% occurring once; the ten biggest clones make up about two fifths. This CDR3 region has 16 residues. The V end was cut by 4 bases, the J end by 8 bases, with 23 bases between. Germline V gene data show CDR1 as GTSNPN and CDR2 as SVGIG (reference sequence). Indicated time point: persistent/refractory GD, antithyroid drugs over 5 years with positive TRAb. PBMC RNA served as the TCR library source.

Here the sequenced sample was peripheral blood mononuclear cells (PBMCs), taken when the disease was refractory, from a patient treated with antithyroid drugs. The TCR comes from a female donor with Graves disease. This chain links TRBV30 with TRBJ1-4; D is unclear. CDR3 coding DNA: TGTGCCTGGACCGCACCCGCTCTCCGGGGAGTAGAAAAACTGTTTTTT. It is translated as CAWTAPALRGVEKLFF.